This T cell receptor (beta chain) was sequenced during a study of T cells after yellow fever vaccination. About the research overall: SMART-Seq v4 Ultra Low Input served to prepare low-cell-number fractions.

From the 5' RACE reads, TCRdb called clonotypes with MiXCR, one entry per CDR3 protein. The data show under 250,000 distinct CDR3 sequences, about 7% seen once. This clonotype was detected only a few times. What it binds is not known. Points from the study as a whole: Abundant bulk-derived clonotypes could contaminate FACS-sorted repertoires. Reappearance after the booster was observed for most primary-vaccination clones (about 95% CD4, roughly 90% CD8).

The trim removed 2 bases at V and 2 bases at J, leaving 2 bases unmatched. Looked up from germline, CDR1 is LGHNA and CDR2 is YNFKEQ. This CDR3 is 15 amino acids long. This sequence joins TRBV4-2 and TRBJ2-3, with 9 bases fitting TRBD2. This clonotype was sampled from a man aged 30 to 45 who received the YFV17D yellow fever vaccine. Material: CD4+ T cells sorted from PBMCs, obtained 15 days after the yellow fever booster vaccination. CDR3 residues: CASSQPSGATDTQYF. CDR3 in DNA: TGTGCCAGCAGCCAACCTAGCGGGGCCACAGATACGCAGTATTTT.